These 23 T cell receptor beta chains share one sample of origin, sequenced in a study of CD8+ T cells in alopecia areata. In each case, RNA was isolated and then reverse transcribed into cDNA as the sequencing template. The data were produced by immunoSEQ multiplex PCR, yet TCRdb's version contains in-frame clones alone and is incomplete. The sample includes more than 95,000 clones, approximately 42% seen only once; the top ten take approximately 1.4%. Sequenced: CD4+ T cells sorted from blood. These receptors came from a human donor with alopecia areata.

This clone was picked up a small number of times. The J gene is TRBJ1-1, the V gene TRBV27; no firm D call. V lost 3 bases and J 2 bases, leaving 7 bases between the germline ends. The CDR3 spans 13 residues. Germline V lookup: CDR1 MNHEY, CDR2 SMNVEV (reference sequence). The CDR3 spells CASSFSPNTEAFF. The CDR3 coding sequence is TGTGCCAGCAGTTTTAGTCCCAACACTGAAGCTTTCTTT.

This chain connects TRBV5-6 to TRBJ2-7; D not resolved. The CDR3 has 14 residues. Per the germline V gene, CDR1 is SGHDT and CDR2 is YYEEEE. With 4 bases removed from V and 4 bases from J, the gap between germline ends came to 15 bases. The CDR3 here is CASSSLRTFYEQYF. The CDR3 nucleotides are TGTGCCAGCAGCAGCTTGAGAACGTTTTACGAGCAGTACTTC.

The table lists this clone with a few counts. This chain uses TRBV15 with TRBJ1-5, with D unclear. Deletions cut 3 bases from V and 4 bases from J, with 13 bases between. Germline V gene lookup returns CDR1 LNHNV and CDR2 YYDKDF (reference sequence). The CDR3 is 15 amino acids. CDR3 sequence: CATSRGGLGNQPQHF. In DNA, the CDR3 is TGTGCCACCAGCAGGGGAGGGCTAGGGAATCAGCCCCAGCATTTT. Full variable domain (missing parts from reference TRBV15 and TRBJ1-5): DAMVIQNPRYQVTQFGKPVTLSCSQTLNHNVMYWYQQKSSQAPKLLFHYYDKDFNNEADTPDNFQSRRPNTSFCFLDIRSPGLGDTAMYLCATSRGGLGNQPQHFGDGTRLSIL.

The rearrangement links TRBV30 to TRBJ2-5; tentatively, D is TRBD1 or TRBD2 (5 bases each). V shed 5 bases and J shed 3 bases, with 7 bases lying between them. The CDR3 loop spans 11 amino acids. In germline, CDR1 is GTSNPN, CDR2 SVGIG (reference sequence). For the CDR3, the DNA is TGTGCCTGGGTGGGGGAAGAGACCCAGTACTTC. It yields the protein CAWVGEETQYF.

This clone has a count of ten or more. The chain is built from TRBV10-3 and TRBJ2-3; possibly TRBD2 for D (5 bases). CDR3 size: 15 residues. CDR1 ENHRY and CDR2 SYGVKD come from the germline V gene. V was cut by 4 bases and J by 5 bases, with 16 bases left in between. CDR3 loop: CAISARPIGRDTQYF. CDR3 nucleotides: TGTGCCATCAGTGCACGACCAATTGGGAGAGATACGCAGTATTTT.

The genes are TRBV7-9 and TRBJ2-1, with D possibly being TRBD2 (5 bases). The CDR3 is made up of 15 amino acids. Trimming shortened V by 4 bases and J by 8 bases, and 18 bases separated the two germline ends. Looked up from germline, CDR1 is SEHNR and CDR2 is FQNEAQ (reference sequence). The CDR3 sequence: CASSYYTSGGDEQFF. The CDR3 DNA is TGTGCCAGCAGCTACTATACGAGCGGCGGCGATGAGCAGTTCTTC.

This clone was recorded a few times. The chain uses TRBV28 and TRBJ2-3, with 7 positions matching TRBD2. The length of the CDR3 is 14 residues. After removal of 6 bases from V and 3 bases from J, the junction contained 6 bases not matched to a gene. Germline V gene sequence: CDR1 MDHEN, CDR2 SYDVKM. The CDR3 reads CASRTGGRTDTQYF. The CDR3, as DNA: TGTGCCAGCAGAACGGGAGGTAGGACAGATACGCAGTATTTT.

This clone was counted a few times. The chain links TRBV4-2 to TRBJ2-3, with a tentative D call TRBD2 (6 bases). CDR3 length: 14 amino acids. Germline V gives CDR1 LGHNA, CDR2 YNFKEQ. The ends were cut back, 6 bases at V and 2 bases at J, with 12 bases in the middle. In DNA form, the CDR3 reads TGTGCCAGCAGTGTTCCGGGAGACACAGATACGCAGTATTTT. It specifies CASSVPGDTDTQYF.

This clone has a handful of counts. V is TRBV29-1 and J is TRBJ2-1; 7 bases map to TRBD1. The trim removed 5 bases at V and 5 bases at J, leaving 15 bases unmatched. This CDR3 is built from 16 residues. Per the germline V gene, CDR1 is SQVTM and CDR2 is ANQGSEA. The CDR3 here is CSVYNPQGVVDNEQFF. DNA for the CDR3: TGCAGCGTTTATAATCCTCAGGGGGTGGTCGACAATGAGCAGTTCTTC.

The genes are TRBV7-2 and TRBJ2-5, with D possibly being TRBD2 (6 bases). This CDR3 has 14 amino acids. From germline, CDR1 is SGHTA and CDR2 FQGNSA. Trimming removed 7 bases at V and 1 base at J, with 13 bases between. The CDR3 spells CASTSAGIQETQYF. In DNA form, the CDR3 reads TGTGCCAGCACTTCGGCGGGGATCCAAGAGACCCAGTACTTC.

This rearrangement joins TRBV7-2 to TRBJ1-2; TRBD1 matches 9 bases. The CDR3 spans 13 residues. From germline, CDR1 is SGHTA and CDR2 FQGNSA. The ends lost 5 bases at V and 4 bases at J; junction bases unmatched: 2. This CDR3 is CASSETGGYGYTF. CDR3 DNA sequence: TGTGCCAGCAGCGAGACAGGGGGCTATGGCTACACCTTC. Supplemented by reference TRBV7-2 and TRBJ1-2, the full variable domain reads GAGVSQSPSNKVTEKGKDVELRCDPISGHTALYWYRQSLGQGLEFLIYFQGNSAPDKSGLPSDRFSAERTGGSVSTLTIQRTQQEDSAVYLCASSETGGYGYTFGSGTRLTVV.

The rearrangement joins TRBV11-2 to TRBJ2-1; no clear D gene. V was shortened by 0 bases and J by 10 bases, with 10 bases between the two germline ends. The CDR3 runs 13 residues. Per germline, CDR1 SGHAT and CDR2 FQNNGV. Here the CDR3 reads CASSLDSVGEQFF. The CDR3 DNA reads TGTGCCAGCAGCTTAGATTCGGTGGGAGAGCAGTTCTTC.

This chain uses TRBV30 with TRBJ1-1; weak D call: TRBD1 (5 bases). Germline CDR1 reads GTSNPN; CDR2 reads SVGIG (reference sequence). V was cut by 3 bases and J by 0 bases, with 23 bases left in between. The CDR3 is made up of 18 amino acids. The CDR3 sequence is CAWRPDSRGGRVNTEAFF. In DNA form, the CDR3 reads TGTGCCTGGAGACCAGATTCCCGGGGGGGTAGGGTGAACACTGAAGCTTTCTTT.

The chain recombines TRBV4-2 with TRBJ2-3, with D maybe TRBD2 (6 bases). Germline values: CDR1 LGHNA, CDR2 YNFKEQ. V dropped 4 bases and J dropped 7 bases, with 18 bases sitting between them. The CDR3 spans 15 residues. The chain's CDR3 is CASSLRQSSGHTQYF. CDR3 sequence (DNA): TGTGCCAGCAGCCTCCGACAGAGTAGCGGACATACGCAGTATTTT.

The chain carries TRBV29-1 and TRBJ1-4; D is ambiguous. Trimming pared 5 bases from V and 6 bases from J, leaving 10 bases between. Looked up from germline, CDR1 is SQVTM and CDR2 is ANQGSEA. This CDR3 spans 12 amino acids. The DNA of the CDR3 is TGCAGCGTTCGAGGTTTGGATGAAAAACTGTTTTTT. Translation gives CSVRGLDEKLFF. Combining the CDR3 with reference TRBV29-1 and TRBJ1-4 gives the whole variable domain SAVISQKPSRDICQRGTSLTIQCQVDSQVTMMFWYRQQPGQSLTLIATANQGSEATYESGFVIDKFPISRPNLTFSTLTVSNMSPEDSSIYLCSVRGLDEKLFFGSGTQLSVL.

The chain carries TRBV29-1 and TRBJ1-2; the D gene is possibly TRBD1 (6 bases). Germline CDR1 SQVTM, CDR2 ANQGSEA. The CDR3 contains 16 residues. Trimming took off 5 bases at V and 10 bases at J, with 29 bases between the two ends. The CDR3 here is CSVSPLQGYSVGDYTF. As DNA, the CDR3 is TGCAGCGTTAGCCCTTTACAGGGTTACAGCGTGGGGGACTACACCTTC.

In DNA, the CDR3 is TGCGCCAGCAGCCAAGATCTGGCTTACTACGAGCAGTACTTC. Protein sequence: CASSQDLAYYEQYF. The rearrangement joins TRBV4-1 to TRBJ2-7; D unclear. In germline, CDR1 is MGHRA, CDR2 YSYEKL. V was shortened by 0 bases and J by 3 bases, with 9 bases between the two germline ends. This CDR3 has 14 amino acids.

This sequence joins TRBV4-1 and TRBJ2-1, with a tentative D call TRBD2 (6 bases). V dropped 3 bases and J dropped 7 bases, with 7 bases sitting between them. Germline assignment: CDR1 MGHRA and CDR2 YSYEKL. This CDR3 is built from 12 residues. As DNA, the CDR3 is TGCGCCAGCAGCCAGGAGGGGAATGAGCAGTTCTTC. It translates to CASSQEGNEQFF.

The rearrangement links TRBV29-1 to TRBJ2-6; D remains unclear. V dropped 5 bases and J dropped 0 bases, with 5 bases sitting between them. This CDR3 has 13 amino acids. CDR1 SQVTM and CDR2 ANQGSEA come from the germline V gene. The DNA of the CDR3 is TGCAGCGTTCGTGACTCTGGGGCCAACGTCCTGACTTTC. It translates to CSVRDSGANVLTF.

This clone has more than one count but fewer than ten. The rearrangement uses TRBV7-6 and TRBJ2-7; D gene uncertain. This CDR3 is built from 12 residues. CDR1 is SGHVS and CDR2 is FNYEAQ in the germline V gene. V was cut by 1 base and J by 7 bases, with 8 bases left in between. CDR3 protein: CASSLGSLEQYF. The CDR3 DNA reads TGTGCCAGCAGCTTAGGGTCCCTTGAGCAGTACTTC. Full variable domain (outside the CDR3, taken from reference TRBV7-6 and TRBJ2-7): GAGVSQSPRYKVTKRGQDVALRCDPISGHVSLYWYRQALGQGPEFLTYFNYEAQQDKSGLPNDRFSAERPEGSISTLTIQRTEQRDSAMYRCASSLGSLEQYFGPGTRLTVT.

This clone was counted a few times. The CDR3 reads CASSRYVSPRSNTGELFF. The CDR3 bases are TGCGCCAGCAGTCGTTACGTTTCCCCGAGGTCGAACACCGGGGAGCTGTTTTTT. The gene calls are TRBV23-1 and TRBJ2-2; the D is unclear. TRBV23-1 is reported as an ORF; its role is uncertain. Trimming shortened V by 4 bases and J by 0 bases, and 18 bases separated the two germline ends. This CDR3 is 18 amino acids long.

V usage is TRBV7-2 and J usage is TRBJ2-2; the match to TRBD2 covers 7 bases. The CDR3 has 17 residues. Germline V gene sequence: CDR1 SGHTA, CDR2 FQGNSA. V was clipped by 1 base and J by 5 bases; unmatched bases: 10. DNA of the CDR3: TGTGCCAGCAGCTTAGTTGTAGCTAGCGGATTAACCGGGGAGCTGTTTTTT. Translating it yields CASSLVVASGLTGELFF.

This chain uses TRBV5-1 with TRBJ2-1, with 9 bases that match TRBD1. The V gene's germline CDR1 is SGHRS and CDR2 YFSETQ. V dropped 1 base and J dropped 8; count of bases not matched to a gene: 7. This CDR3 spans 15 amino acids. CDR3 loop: CASSLFGTGFDEQFF. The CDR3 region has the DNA TGCGCCAGCAGCTTGTTTGGGACAGGGTTCGATGAGCAGTTCTTC.